The rows below give T cell receptor beta chains drawn from one sample of a study of blood T cell repertoires in COVID-19. The assay was immunoSEQ multiplex PCR, and TCRdb's table has in-frame clones only and misses some. The sample yields hundreds of thousands of clones, approximately 88% seen once. Sequenced material: PBMCs or T cells enriched from blood (not recorded which). These receptors were collected from a woman in her 40s with acute COVID-19. The CDR3 runs from the conserved cysteine through the conserved F or W. D genes are given only for firm matches. Clone size is given for some rows only: seen once, a few or many times, or a class if the clone is expanded.

d_call j_call v_call clone_size cdr3_aa cdr3_nt
TRBD1 TRBJ2-4 TRBV20-1 - CSADRANIQYF TGCAGTGCTGACAGGGCTAACATTCAGTACTTC
- TRBJ1-1 TRBV24-1 once CATSGGAEAFF TGTGCCACCAGTGGGGGAGCTGAAGCTTTCTTT
- TRBJ2-7 TRBV18 - CASSDPTGAYNEQYF TGTGCCAGCTCGGACCCAACGGGAGCGTACAACGAGCAGTACTTC
TRBD2 TRBJ2-5 TRBV7-8 - CASRDGTSGCWDF TGTGCCAGCAGAGATGGGACTAGCGGTTGTTGGGACTTC
TRBD1 TRBJ1-1 TRBV9 - CASSPAGQGATEAFF TGTGCCAGCAGCCCAGCGGGACAGGGGGCGACTGAAGCTTTCTTT
- TRBJ1-2 TRBV5-1 - CASSSRTAREGGYTF TGCGCCAGCAGCTCCCGGACAGCACGAGAGGGTGGCTACACCTTC
- TRBJ1-3 TRBV9 - CASSVGQGEWDTIYF TGTGCCAGCAGCGTAGGTCAGGGTGAATGGGACACCATATATTTT
TRBD1 TRBJ2-1 TRBV11-3 - CASSPRDRDDEQFF TGTGCCAGCAGCCCCCGGGACAGGGACGATGAGCAGTTCTTC
TRBD2 TRBJ2-2 TRBV7-8 few CASSLRAGEITGELFF TGTGCCAGCAGCTTACGAGCGGGGGAGATCACCGGGGAGCTGTTTTTT
TRBD1 TRBJ2-7 TRBV19 - CASSGTGGSYEQYF TGTGCCAGTAGCGGGACAGGGGGTTCCTACGAGCAGTACTTC
- TRBJ1-4 TRBV7-9 - CASSLQGFGEKLFF TGTGCCAGCAGCTTACAGGGGTTCGGTGAAAAACTGTTTTTT
TRBD2 TRBJ2-1 TRBV29-1 - CSVEGPSGVASYNEQFF TGCAGCGTTGAAGGTCCTAGCGGAGTTGCCTCCTACAATGAGCAGTTCTTC
TRBD2 TRBJ2-1 TRBV5-8 - CASSLGLAGYGEQFF TGTGCCAGCAGCTTGGGACTAGCGGGATACGGTGAGCAGTTCTTC
TRBD1 TRBJ1-2 TRBV18 - CASSPNDRVDGYTF TGTGCCAGCTCACCCAACGACAGGGTGGATGGCTACACCTTC
- TRBJ2-1 TRBV30 - CAWTLTERHEQFF TGTGCCTGGACCCTCACCGAGCGCCATGAGCAGTTCTTC
TRBD2 TRBJ2-5 TRBV5-1 - CASSPGLAGELTQYF TGCGCCAGCAGCCCAGGACTAGCGGGAGAGTTGACCCAGTACTTC